The T cell receptor beta chain described here comes from a study of long-term antiretroviral therapy in people with HIV. Concerning this clone itself: What it binds is unknown.

Every donor contributed at least one pre-ART and at least two post-ART PBMC samples. Treatment for all HIV-infected participants took place in the United States. Study-wide findings and caveats: ART-treated samples gained diversity yet remained below transplant donor controls.

Running of the v3.0 immunoSEQ assay took place at survey level. Data came from immunoSEQ multiplex PCR; TCRdb stores just in-frame clones and leaves some out. The table lists under 50,000 clones, 94% of them singletons. The CDR3 is 14 amino acids. The germline V gene has CDR1 SNHLY and CDR2 FYNNEI. The V gene lost 8 bases and the J gene lost 2 bases, with 15 bases spanning the gap. The source was unsorted PBMCs, collected approximately 9.5 years after starting antiretroviral therapy. This chain joins TRBV2 and TRBJ2-5; D is perhaps TRBD2 (6 bases). This TCR was sampled from a man aged 25-45 years with HIV. CDR3 in DNA: TGTGCCAGCGCTCGACTAGTCTCGCAAGAGACCCAGTACTTC. Translated, it gives CASARLVSQETQYF.